These 8 T cell receptor beta chains originate from one sample sequenced in a study of control samples from healthy donors and cancer patients. The method was immunoSEQ multiplex PCR; TCRdb's version includes in-frame clones alone and lacks a portion of them. The data show roughly 40,000 clones, with about 94% seen just once and around 3.6% held by the top ten. The sequencing sample was made of blood. All receptors derive from a woman aged 50 to 65 in good health.

The V call is TRBV7-3, the J call TRBJ2-1; no clear D. The V end lost 5 bases, the J end lost 6 bases, and 5 bases lay between the germline ends. Germline CDR1 reads SGHTA; CDR2 reads FQGTGA. CDR3 length equals 11 residues. CDR3 region: CASSASNEQFF. CDR3 bases: TGTGCCAGCAGCGCATCCAATGAGCAGTTCTTC.

The V and J genes are TRBV30 and TRBJ2-5; D is uncertain. CDR1 is GTSNPN, CDR2 SVGIG, per germline (reference sequence). V was pared by 3 bases and J by 2 bases, with 4 bases between. The CDR3 is 11 residues long. CDR3 protein: CAWSGQETQYF. The CDR3 bases are TGTGCCTGGAGCGGACAAGAGACCCAGTACTTC.

The chain carries TRBV18 and TRBJ1-6, with TRBD1 matching over 10 bases. Germline trimming cut 6 bases from V and 7 bases from J; bases unmatched to any gene: 3. The CDR3 loop spans 14 amino acids. Germline V CDR1 and CDR2: KGHSH, LQKENI. Here the CDR3 DNA reads TGTGCCAGCTCTGGGACAGGGGCCAATTCACCCCTCCACTTT. Its protein is CASSGTGANSPLHF.

V usage is TRBV6-5 and J usage is TRBJ1-1; D call uncertain. Trimming cost V 6 bases and J 6 bases, with 14 bases left between them. The CDR3 is made up of 13 amino acids. Looked up from germline, CDR1 is MNHEY and CDR2 is SVGAGI. The CDR3 DNA follows: TGTGCCAGCAGGTCCTATCTAGTCTCTGAAGCTTTCTTT. Translating it yields CASRSYLVSEAFF.

A word on this clone: The junction and the germline gene differ at one end; a read error may be behind it. Additional DNA sequences in this sample encode the identical CDR3. The chain recombines TRBV11-2 with TRBJ1-5; no reliable D call. The CDR3 is 14 amino acids. Germline CDR1 SGHAT, CDR2 FQNNGV. In DNA, the CDR3 is TGTGCCAGCAGCTTAGGTAGCCCCAATCAGCCCCAGCACTTT. Translation gives CASSLGSPNQPQHF.

This clone was observed a handful of times. This sequence joins TRBV9 and TRBJ2-3; no clear D. Trimming cost V 3 bases and J 2 bases, with 4 bases left between them. Germline CDR1 and CDR2: SGDLS and YYNGEE. This CDR3 has 12 amino acids. The CDR3 loop is CASSGLTDTQYF. In nucleotides, the CDR3 is TGTGCCAGCAGCGGACTCACAGATACGCAGTATTTT.

DNA for the CDR3: TGTGCCAGTAGGGACCGAGGAGGGGGAACGAACACTGAAGCTTTCTTT. This translates into CASRDRGGGTNTEAFF. The chain is built from TRBV19 and TRBJ1-1; possible D gene TRBD1, 6 bases. The germline V gene encodes CDR1 LNHDA and CDR2 SQIVND (reference sequence). This CDR3 comprises 16 residues. V lost 6 bases and J lost 1, with 18 bases in between.

The chain couples TRBV5-4 to TRBJ2-5, with 8 positions matching TRBD2. Losses at the gene ends were 2 bases for V and 1 base for J; bases not matched to a gene: 4. Germline V gene lookup returns CDR1 SGHNT and CDR2 YYREEE (reference sequence). The CDR3 extends over 15 amino acids. The CDR3 spells CASSFYTSGQETQYF. The DNA for the CDR3 is TGTGCCAGCAGCTTCTACACTAGCGGCCAAGAGACCCAGTACTTC.